Here is one T cell receptor (beta chain) with its context. What it binds is unknown. The sample belongs to a study of read filtering for tumor transcriptome and immune sequencing. Whole-study context: RNA-seq yielded only roughly 80 to 1,300 TCR reads, IR-seq about 4 to 10.27 million.

From about 400 ng of RNA, a library with molecular barcoded alpha/delta and beta/gamma adaptors was made. One entry per CDR3 protein results from TCRdb running MiXCR on the reads. The sample has tens of thousands of distinct CDR3 sequences, roughly 20% seen once. Broader study findings: Dropping single-read clonotypes raised IR-seq and RNA-seq shared-clonotype correlation. Single-read clonotypes: approximately 87% of IR-seq clonotypes (roughly 3.2% of reads), about 75% of RNA-seq clonotypes (approximately 45% of reads). Compared with RNA-seq, IR-seq gave much higher clonotype depth and reliability.

From germline, CDR1 is KGHSH and CDR2 LQKENI. The V end was cut by 2 bases, the J end by 6 bases, with 11 bases between. The CDR3 is 14 amino acids. V gene TRBV18 combines with J gene TRBJ1-5; possible D gene TRBD1, 5 bases. The TCR was taken from a donor aged 40 or over with multiple myeloma. Material: a population of CD138-negative cells sorted from bone marrow. CDR3 coding DNA: TGTGCCAGCTCACCAGACCAGGGAGGTCAGCCCCAGCATTTT. Protein product: CASSPDQGGQPQHF. Full variable domain (remainder filled in from reference TRBV18 and TRBJ1-5): NAGVMQNPRHLVRRRGQEARLRCSPMKGHSHVYWYRQLPEEGLKFMVYLQKENIIDESGMPKERFSAEFPKEGPSILRIQQVVRGDSAAYFCASSPDQGGQPQHFGDGTRLSIL.